This entry lists 22 T cell receptor beta chains sequenced from one sample in a study of regulatory T cells in long-lasting Graves disease. The TCR beta library used iRepertoire HTBI primers with Arm-PCR amplification of CDR3. TCRdb redid the calling of the multiplex PCR reads with MiXCR, one entry per CDR3 protein. Of 350,000 to 550,000 distinct CDR3 sequences in the sample, about 16% were seen once. Described time point: newly diagnosed GD, antithyroid drugs for less than 3 months. Extracted RNA from PBMCs served as the source of the TCR library. The same sample was also studied in work on T cells in Graves' hyperthyroidism and ophthalmopathy.

The sequences come from peripheral blood mononuclear cells (PBMCs), collected at new diagnosis, from a patient treated with antithyroid drugs. These receptor sequences come from a woman aged 18-30 years with Graves disease.

This clonotype appeared a few times. The gene calls are TRBV18 and TRBJ1-1; D not resolved. The CDR3 runs to 16 residues. Looked up from germline, CDR1 is KGHSH and CDR2 is LQKENI. Trimming stripped 0 bases from V and 0 bases from J, with 11 bases between. The CDR3 region is CASSPPVPGLNTEAFF. The CDR3 DNA sequence: TGTGCCAGCTCACCACCGGTGCCTGGCTTGAACACTGAAGCTTTCTTT.

This clonotype appeared a few times. The CDR3 nucleotides are TGCAGTGCAGCGGGACTAGCGGAGTACAATGAGCAGTTCTTC. It specifies CSAAGLAEYNEQFF. This sequence joins TRBV20-1 and TRBJ2-1, with 11 bases that match TRBD2. V lost 6 bases and J lost 4; bases outside the gene matches: 5. CDR1 DFQATT and CDR2 SNEGSKA come from the germline V gene (reference sequence). The CDR3 spans 14 residues.

This clonotype was counted a few times. This rearrangement joins TRBV3-1 to TRBJ2-3, with D unresolved. This CDR3 has 16 residues. The germline V gene encodes CDR1 LGHDT and CDR2 YNNKEL (reference sequence). V was pared by 3 bases and J by 0 bases, with 13 bases between. CDR3 DNA sequence: TGTGCCAGCAGCCACTCTACGTCGTCTAGCACAGATACGCAGTATTTT. It specifies CASSHSTSSSTDTQYF.

This clonotype was picked up many times. The chain couples TRBV28 to TRBJ1-5; D unresolved. The V and J ends lost 4 bases and 6 bases respectively, with 13 bases between them. Germline V gene lookup returns CDR1 MDHEN and CDR2 SYDVKM. The CDR3 has 14 amino acids. CDR3 sequence: CASSSGVSGQPQHF. CDR3 nucleotide sequence: TGTGCCAGCAGTTCCGGGGTATCTGGTCAGCCCCAGCATTTT.

J is TRBJ2-4 and V is TRBV6-1; 7 nucleotides align to TRBD1. The CDR3 loop spans 14 amino acids. Losses at the gene ends were 7 bases for V and 7 bases for J; bases not matched to a gene: 10. The germline CDR1 and CDR2 sequences are MNHNS and SASEGT. This CDR3 reads CASNPGTVWNIQYF. In DNA form, the CDR3 reads TGTGCCAGCAACCCCGGGACAGTTTGGAACATTCAGTACTTC.

This clonotype came up many times. The chain has TRBV2 and TRBJ1-5; D is uncertain. Germline V gives CDR1 SNHLY, CDR2 FYNNEI. This CDR3 comprises 14 residues. With 3 bases removed from V and 7 bases from J, the gap between germline ends came to 13 bases. CDR3 loop: CASSEVWGAQPQHF. CDR3 DNA: TGTGCCAGCAGTGAGGTTTGGGGTGCCCAGCCCCAGCATTTT.

This clonotype has at least ten counts. The J gene is TRBJ1-1, the V gene TRBV11-2; TRBD1 is a possible D gene (5 bases). The CDR3 runs 16 residues. Looked up from germline, CDR1 is SGHAT and CDR2 is FQNNGV. Trimming removed 0 bases from V and 0 bases from J, with 11 bases in between. In nucleotides, the CDR3 is TGTGCCAGCAGCTTAGATCTCCAGGGACTGAACACTGAAGCTTTCTTT. Translated, it gives CASSLDLQGLNTEAFF. Complete variable domain (other parts from reference TRBV11-2 and TRBJ1-1): EAGVAQSPRYKIIEKRQSVAFWCNPISGHATLYWYQQILGQGPKLLIQFQNNGVVDDSQLPKDRFSAERLKGVDSTLKIQPAKLEDSAVYLCASSLDLQGLNTEAFFGQGTRLTVV.

This clonotype was counted a few times. This chain joins TRBV6-1 and TRBJ1-6, with 7 positions matching TRBD1. Germline trimming cut 8 bases from V and 4 bases from J; bases unmatched to any gene: 5. CDR3 length: 14 residues. The germline gives CDR1 MNHNS, CDR2 SASEGT. As DNA, the CDR3 is TGTGCCAGCGTCATCAGGGGGTATAATTCACCCCTCCACTTT. Its protein product is CASVIRGYNSPLHF.

This clonotype was counted many times. The chain links TRBV7-2 to TRBJ2-7; D may be TRBD1 (6 bases). Germline V gives CDR1 SGHTA, CDR2 FQGNSA. The CDR3 extends over 14 amino acids. The V and J ends lost 4 bases and 0 bases respectively, with 10 bases between them. This chain's CDR3 is CASSSLRGSYEQYF. The CDR3 region has the DNA TGTGCCAGCAGCTCACTCAGGGGCTCCTACGAGCAGTACTTC.

This clonotype has ten or more counts. The J gene is TRBJ2-5, the V gene TRBV11-3, with a possible D match to TRBD1 (6 bases). V lost 2 bases and J 2 bases, leaving 15 bases between the germline ends. Germline V gives CDR1 SGHNT, CDR2 YENEEA. The CDR3 runs 16 residues. This CDR3 reads CASSLSPGVWQETQYF. In DNA, the CDR3 is TGTGCCAGCAGCTTATCGCCAGGGGTATGGCAAGAGACCCAGTACTTC. The variable domain in full, completed from reference TRBV11-3 and TRBJ2-5, reads EAGVVQSPRYKIIEKKQPVAFWCNPISGHNTLYWYLQNLGQGPELLIRYENEEAVDDSQLPKDRFSAERLKGVDSTLKIQPAELGDSAVYLCASSLSPGVWQETQYFGPGTRLLVL.

Many counts were recorded for this clonotype. The chain recombines TRBV12-3 or TRBV12-4 with TRBJ1-2; 7 nucleotides align to TRBD1. Trimming at V came to 5 bases and at J to 6 bases, leaving 9 bases not matched to a gene. This CDR3 is 14 amino acids long. CDR3 region: CASSHVGTADGYTF. The CDR3 DNA reads as TGTGCCAGCAGTCACGTAGGGACAGCGGATGGCTACACCTTC.

This clonotype was counted many times. The chain employs TRBV20-1 and TRBJ1-1; D gene unclear. Trimming removed 2 bases from V and 3 bases from J, with 16 bases in between. CDR3 length: 15 amino acids. The germline V gene has CDR1 DFQATT and CDR2 SNEGSKA (reference sequence). The chain's CDR3 is CSARSLFLVDTEAFF. DNA of the CDR3: TGCAGTGCTAGATCCCTTTTTCTGGTTGACACTGAAGCTTTCTTT.

The sample holds many counts of this clonotype. This rearrangement joins TRBV28 to TRBJ2-7; a possible D gene is TRBD1 (8 bases). There are 14 residues in the CDR3. Germline assignment: CDR1 MDHEN and CDR2 SYDVKM. Trimming stripped 7 bases from V and 0 bases from J, with 13 bases between. The CDR3 is CASNTGGVSYEQYF. The CDR3 DNA follows: TGTGCCAGCAACACAGGGGGGGTCTCCTACGAGCAGTACTTC. Together with reference TRBV28 and TRBJ2-7, the CDR3 gives the full variable domain: DVKVTQSSRYLVKRTGEKVFLECVQDMDHENMFWYRQDPGLGLRLIYFSYDVKMKEKGDIPEGYSVSREKKERFSLILESASTNQTSMYLCASNTGGVSYEQYFGPGTRLTVT.

As to this clonotype: A single base separates this from a much larger clone, so it may be a read error. The chain links TRBV6-1 to TRBJ2-5; D remains ambiguous. V lost 6 bases to trimming and J lost 0 bases, with 20 bases between them. The length of the CDR3 is 17 residues. The germline V gene encodes CDR1 MNHNS and CDR2 SASEGT. CDR3 protein: CASSVRNGSRYQETQYF. The DNA for the CDR3 is TGTGCCAGCAGCGTAAGGAACGGTAGCAGATACCAAGAGACCCAGTACTTC.

DNA of the CDR3: TGTGCCAGCAGCGTACGGACAGGGGCTGAAAAACTGTTTTTT. Translating it yields CASSVRTGAEKLFF. V gene TRBV6-1 combines with J gene TRBJ1-4, with 9 bases fitting TRBD1. The junction had 6 bases not matched to a gene; V was cut back by 6 bases and J by 7 bases. This CDR3 comprises 14 residues. CDR1 is MNHNS, CDR2 SASEGT, per germline.

This clonotype was detected ten times or more. The V call is TRBV2, the J call TRBJ2-7; D call uncertain. The CDR3 consists of 13 residues. The V gene's germline CDR1 is SNHLY and CDR2 FYNNEI. The V end lost 4 bases, the J end lost 0 bases, and 7 bases lay between the germline ends. This CDR3 reads CASSVASSYEQYF. The CDR3, as DNA: TGTGCCAGCAGTGTTGCTAGCTCCTACGAGCAGTACTTC.

V gene TRBV13 combines with J gene TRBJ1-1; TRBD1 matches 11 bases. The germline gives CDR1 PRHDT, CDR2 FYEKMQ (reference sequence). With 4 bases clipped from V and 6 bases from J, the junction kept 7 bases outside the gene matches. This CDR3 is built from 15 residues. Written as DNA, the CDR3 is TGTGCCAGCAGCTGGGAGGGGGACAGGGGGGCTGAAGCTTTCTTT. Translated, it gives CASSWEGDRGAEAFF.

DNA of the CDR3: TGTGCCAGCAGTCCCTTCGTGTGGGGGACAGGGGGCACAGATACGCAGTATTTT. This translates into CASSPFVWGTGGTDTQYF. The V call is TRBV28, the J call TRBJ2-3, with 10 bases matching TRBD1. The germline CDR1 and CDR2 sequences are MDHEN and SYDVKM. V shed 5 bases and J 1 base; nucleotides not matched to a gene: 12. The CDR3 has 18 residues.

There are many counts of this clonotype. This chain connects TRBV11-2 to TRBJ2-7; TRBD1 agrees at 11 bases. J lost 4 bases, V lost 5 bases, and 10 bases had no gene match. Per germline, CDR1 SGHAT and CDR2 FQNNGV. CDR3 length: 16 amino acids. This chain's CDR3 is CASSTTLDRGLYEQYF. Here the CDR3 DNA reads TGTGCCAGCAGCACGACCTTGGACAGGGGGCTTTACGAGCAGTACTTC.

In this sample, this clonotype turned up a few times. The chain couples TRBV27 to TRBJ2-1; 12 bases are a match to TRBD2. Germline assignment: CDR1 MNHEY and CDR2 SMNVEV (reference sequence). The CDR3 length is 15 residues. J lost 8 bases, V lost 8 bases, and 10 bases had no gene match. CDR3 protein: CASSFGLAGIYEQFF. Here the CDR3 DNA reads TGTGCCAGCTCCTTTGGACTAGCGGGAATATATGAGCAGTTCTTC.

Ten or more counts support this clonotype. The rearrangement links TRBV28 to TRBJ2-6; D unresolved. Germline V gene lookup returns CDR1 MDHEN and CDR2 SYDVKM. Trimming removed 4 bases from V and 0 bases from J, with 10 bases in between. CDR3 length equals 16 residues. The CDR3: CASSYGSISGANVLTF. The CDR3, as DNA: TGTGCCAGCAGTTATGGCAGTATCTCTGGGGCCAACGTCCTGACTTTC.

In this sample, this clonotype turned up many times. The rearrangement links TRBV28 to TRBJ1-2; weak D call: TRBD1 (6 bases). CDR3 size: 11 residues. With 8 bases removed from V and 8 bases from J, the gap between germline ends came to 12 bases. The germline CDR1 and CDR2 sequences are MDHEN and SYDVKM. For the CDR3, the DNA is TGTGCCAGCGGTAGGGGGGACGGCTACACCTTC. Translated: CASGRGDGYTF.